The 20 T cell receptor beta chains listed next were all sequenced from one sample in a study of cytomegalovirus exposure and HLA in healthy donors. The PCR was carried out with 60 Vbeta primers and 13 Jbeta primers. Generated by immunoSEQ multiplex PCR, the TCRdb table keeps only in-frame clones and is missing some. The table lists about 55,000 clones, 55% to 75% of them singletons, with 30% to 40% in the top ten. Material for sequencing was PBMCs. The receptors here all came from a man in his forties in good health and CMV-seropositive.

The genes are TRBV4-2 and TRBJ1-1, with TRBD1 matching over 7 bases. The CDR3 has 14 residues. J lost 3 bases, V lost 2 bases, and 3 bases had no gene match. Germline lookup yields CDR1 LGHNA and CDR2 YNFKEQ. The CDR3 spells CASSQPGTDTEAFF. The CDR3 DNA reads as TGTGCCAGCAGCCAACCCGGGACAGACACTGAAGCTTTCTTT.

In its sample, this clone was seen a few times. Written as DNA, the CDR3 is TGTGCCAGCACCCGACAGGGCCGGAATAGCAATCAGCCCCAGCATTTT. Its protein product is CASTRQGRNSNQPQHF. The rearrangement uses TRBV2 and TRBJ1-5; 7 bases fit TRBD1. Losses at the gene ends were 7 bases for V and 0 bases for J; bases not matched to a gene: 9. Germline V gene sequence: CDR1 SNHLY, CDR2 FYNNEI. The CDR3 runs 16 residues.

The J gene is TRBJ1-4, the V gene TRBV5-7; TRBD1 agrees at 7 bases. TRBV5-7 is designated an ORF whose function remains uncertain. CDR3 length equals 14 residues. With V trimmed by 0 bases and J by 7 bases, 3 bases remained unmatched. The CDR3 nucleotides read TGTGCCAGCAGCTTGGTAGGGGGCCCTGAAAAACTGTTTTTT. Translated, it gives CASSLVGGPEKLFF.

V usage is TRBV21-1 and J usage is TRBJ2-7; whether TRBD2, the table's D call, matches the DNA was not checked. TRBV21-1 is termed a pseudogene. The CDR3 runs to 15 residues. CDR3 nucleotide sequence: TGTGCCAGCAGCCCCAGGCGGGAGAGCTCCTACGAGCAGTACTTC. Its translation is CASSPRRESSYEQYF.

This chain connects TRBV29-1 to TRBJ2-1, with a weak D call TRBD2 (6 bases). CDR3 size: 13 residues. Trimming stripped 7 bases from V and 8 bases from J, with 18 bases between. Germline CDR1 and CDR2: SQVTM and ANQGSEA. In DNA, the CDR3 is TGCAGCGCTAAAGGGGAGTGGAGGGATGAGCAGTTCTTC. The encoded protein is CSAKGEWRDEQFF.

The chain is built from TRBV11-2 and TRBJ2-7; TRBD2 matches at 7 bases. Trimming cost V 5 bases and J 3 bases; bases outside gene matches: 10. The CDR3 covers 15 residues. Germline CDR1 and CDR2: SGHAT and FQNNGV. CDR3 sequence (DNA): TGTGCCAGCAGCCCTAGCGAGCGGGGTAGCTACGAGCAGTACTTC. Protein: CASSPSERGSYEQYF.

The CDR3 region is CAISDYRESTDTQYF. The CDR3 region has the DNA TGTGCCATCAGTGACTACAGGGAGAGCACAGATACGCAGTATTTT. V is TRBV10-3 and J is TRBJ2-3, with a weak D call TRBD1 (6 bases). This CDR3 has 15 amino acids. Trimming stripped 3 bases from V and 0 bases from J, with 10 bases between. Per the germline V gene, CDR1 is ENHRY and CDR2 is SYGVKD.

In its sample, this clone was seen a few times. The chain has TRBV7-2 and TRBJ1-1; tentatively, D is TRBD1 (5 bases). CDR3 length: 15 residues. Germline values: CDR1 SGHTA, CDR2 FQGNSA. Trimming cost V 3 bases and J 1 base, with 12 bases left between them. DNA of the CDR3: TGTGCCAGCAGCTTGACAGCTGCTTGGAACACTGAAGCTTTCTTT. This codes for CASSLTAAWNTEAFF.

The chain joins TRBV6-1 to TRBJ1-1, with 7 positions matching TRBD1. Germline CDR1 and CDR2: MNHNS and SASEGT. Losses at the gene ends were 7 bases for V and 11 bases for J; bases not matched to a gene: 13. The CDR3 has 13 residues. The CDR3 spells CASNQPGQRVAFF. CDR3 nucleotides: TGTGCCAGCAATCAACCGGGACAGAGGGTTGCTTTCTTT.

This clone was recorded only once. V and J are TRBV5-6 and TRBJ1-4, with TRBD1 identical over 7 bases. The V gene end was trimmed by 0 bases and the J gene end by 7 bases; junction bases not matched to a gene: 3. CDR1 is SGHDT and CDR2 is YYEEEE in the germline V gene. This CDR3 is 14 amino acids long. CDR3 nucleotide sequence: TGTGCCAGCAGCTTGGGACAGGGAAGTGAAAAACTGTTTTTT. It yields the protein CASSLGQGSEKLFF.

This CDR3 is CASSFGTVYEQYF. In DNA form, the CDR3 reads TGTGCCAGCAGTTTCGGGACAGTCTACGAGCAGTACTTC. The chain links TRBV6-5 to TRBJ2-7; TRBD1 agrees at 7 bases. Germline V gene data show CDR1 as MNHEY and CDR2 as SVGAGI. This CDR3 spans 13 amino acids. The J segment lost 3 bases and the V segment lost 4 bases, leaving 3 bases of the junction unmatched.

The chain couples TRBV5-4 to TRBJ1-1, with TRBD1 identical over 12 bases. The trim removed 5 bases at V and 1 base at J, leaving 9 bases unmatched. The CDR3 runs to 17 residues. Germline loops: CDR1 SGHNT, CDR2 YYREEE (reference sequence). The CDR3 DNA reads TGTGCCAGCAGTTTACCGGGACAGGGGGCCACGAACACTGAAGCTTTCTTT. Translating gives CASSLPGQGATNTEAFF.

This clone was detected a few times. The V call is TRBV5-4, the J call TRBJ2-5, with 10 bases matching TRBD2. From germline, CDR1 is SGHNT and CDR2 YYREEE (reference sequence). J gave up 4 bases and V 0 bases, and 3 bases lay outside the gene matches. The CDR3 is 15 residues long. The CDR3 here is CASSLGTSGRETQYF. CDR3 DNA: TGTGCCAGCAGCTTGGGGACTAGCGGACGAGAGACCCAGTACTTC.

The gene calls are TRBV7-3 and TRBJ2-1; maybe TRBD2 (6 bases). V lost 5 bases and J 12 bases, leaving 17 bases between the germline ends. The germline CDR1 and CDR2 sequences are SGHTA and FQGTGA. The CDR3 length is 13 residues. CDR3 sequence (DNA): TGTGCCAGCAGCAACTTGGGGGGTTCGGGGCAGTTCTTC. Amino acids: CASSNLGGSGQFF.

The chain employs TRBV6-1 and TRBJ2-3; perhaps TRBD1 as D (6 bases). The CDR3 is made up of 15 amino acids. Germline CDR1 is MNHNS and CDR2 is SASEGT. Trimming left V 1 base short and J 1 base short, with 9 bases between. The CDR3 nucleotides read TGTGCCAGCAGTGAAGAAGACAGGCGCACAGATACGCAGTATTTT. Encoded protein: CASSEEDRRTDTQYF.

This sequence joins TRBV2 and TRBJ1-2; the D gene is possibly TRBD1 (5 bases). The CDR3 sequence is 16 residues long. V lost 4 bases, J lost 0 bases, and 15 bases lay in between. Germline CDR1 and CDR2: SNHLY and FYNNEI. DNA of the CDR3: TGTGCCAGCAGTGTCCAAGGGGACTCACCTAACTATGGCTACACCTTC. Amino acid sequence: CASSVQGDSPNYGYTF.

J is TRBJ1-2 and V is TRBV19; 9 bases are a match to TRBD1. J gave up 1 base and V 4 bases, and 10 bases lay outside the gene matches. Per the germline V gene, CDR1 is LNHDA and CDR2 is SQIVND (reference sequence). The CDR3 totals 17 residues. The CDR3 DNA reads TGTGCCAGTAGTACCCGGGGACAGGGAGATCTTAACTATGGCTACACCTTC. As protein: CASSTRGQGDLNYGYTF.

The chain uses TRBV19 and TRBJ1-2, with D perhaps TRBD1 (6 bases). In germline, CDR1 is LNHDA, CDR2 SQIVND (reference sequence). Trimming took 2 bases from V and 6 from J, leaving 16 bases between them. The CDR3 consists of 15 residues. The CDR3 protein is CASSIQQGSADGYTF. The CDR3, as DNA: TGTGCCAGTAGTATACAACAGGGCTCGGCGGATGGCTACACCTTC.

CDR3 bases: TGTGCCAGTGTAACCGGGACAGCTAACACTGAAGCTTTCTTT. This translates into CASVTGTANTEAFF. The chain joins TRBV18 to TRBJ1-1; 7 nucleotides match TRBD1. The V segment lost 9 bases and the J segment 2 bases; nucleotides outside the gene matches: 9. There are 14 residues in the CDR3. The germline V gene encodes CDR1 KGHSH and CDR2 LQKENI.

V gene TRBV6-5 combines with J gene TRBJ1-5; 7 bases line up with TRBD1. The CDR3 is made up of 15 amino acids. The germline V gene encodes CDR1 MNHEY and CDR2 SVGAGI. V trimming: 0 bases; J trimming: 4 bases; junction bases outside the gene matches: 3. The CDR3 region is CASSYSGTANQPQHF. CDR3 DNA sequence: TGTGCCAGCAGTTACTCGGGGACAGCTAATCAGCCCCAGCATTTT.